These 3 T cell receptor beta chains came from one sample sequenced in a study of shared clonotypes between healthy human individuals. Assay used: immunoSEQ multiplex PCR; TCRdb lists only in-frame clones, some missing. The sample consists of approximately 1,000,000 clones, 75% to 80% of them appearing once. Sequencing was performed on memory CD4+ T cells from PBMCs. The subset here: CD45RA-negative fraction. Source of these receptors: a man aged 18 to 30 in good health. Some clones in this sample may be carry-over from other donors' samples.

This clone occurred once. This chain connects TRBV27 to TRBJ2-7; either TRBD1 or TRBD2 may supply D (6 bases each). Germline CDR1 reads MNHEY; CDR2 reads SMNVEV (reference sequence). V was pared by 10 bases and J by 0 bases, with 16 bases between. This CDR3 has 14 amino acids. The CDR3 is CATRWGAASYEQYF. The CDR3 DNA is TGTGCCACGAGGTGGGGGGCGGCCTCCTACGAGCAGTACTTC.

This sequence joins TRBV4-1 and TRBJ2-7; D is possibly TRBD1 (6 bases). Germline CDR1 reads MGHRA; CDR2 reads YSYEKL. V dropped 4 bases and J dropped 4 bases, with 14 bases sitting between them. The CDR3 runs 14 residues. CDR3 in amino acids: CASSPTGTVYEQYF. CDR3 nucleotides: TGCGCCAGCAGCCCGACAGGTACTGTGTACGAGCAGTACTTC.

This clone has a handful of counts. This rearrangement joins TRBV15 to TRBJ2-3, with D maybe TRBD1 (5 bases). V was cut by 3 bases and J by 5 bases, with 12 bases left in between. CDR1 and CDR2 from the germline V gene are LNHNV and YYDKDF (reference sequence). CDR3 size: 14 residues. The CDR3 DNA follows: TGTGCCACCAGCAGGGTGGTAGGGGAAGATACGCAGTATTTT. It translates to CATSRVVGEDTQYF. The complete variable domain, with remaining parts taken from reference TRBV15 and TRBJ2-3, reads DAMVIQNPRYQVTQFGKPVTLSCSQTLNHNVMYWYQQKSSQAPKLLFHYYDKDFNNEADTPDNFQSRRPNTSFCFLDIRSPGLGDTAMYLCATSRVVGEDTQYFGPGTRLTVL.